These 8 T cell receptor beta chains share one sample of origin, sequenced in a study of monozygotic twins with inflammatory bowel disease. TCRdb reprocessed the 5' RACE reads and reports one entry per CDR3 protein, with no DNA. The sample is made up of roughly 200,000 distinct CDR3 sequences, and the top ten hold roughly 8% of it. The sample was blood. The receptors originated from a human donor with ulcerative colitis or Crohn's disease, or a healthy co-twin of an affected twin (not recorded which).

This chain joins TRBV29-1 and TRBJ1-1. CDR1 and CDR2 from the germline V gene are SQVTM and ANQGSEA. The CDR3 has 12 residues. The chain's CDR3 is CSVLGRRAEAFF.

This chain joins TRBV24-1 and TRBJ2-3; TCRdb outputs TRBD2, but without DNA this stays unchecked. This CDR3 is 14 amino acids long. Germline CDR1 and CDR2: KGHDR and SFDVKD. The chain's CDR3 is CATSRTSGEDTQYF.

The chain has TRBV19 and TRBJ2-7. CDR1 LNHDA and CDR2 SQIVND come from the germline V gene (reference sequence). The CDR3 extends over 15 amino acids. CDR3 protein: CASRPIDHQAYEQYF.

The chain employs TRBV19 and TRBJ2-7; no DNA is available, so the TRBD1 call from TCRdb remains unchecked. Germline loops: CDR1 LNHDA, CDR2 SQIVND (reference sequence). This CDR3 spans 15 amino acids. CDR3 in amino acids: CASSLTGTPRYEQYF.

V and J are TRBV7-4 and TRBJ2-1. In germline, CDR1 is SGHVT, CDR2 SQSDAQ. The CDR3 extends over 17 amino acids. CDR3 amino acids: CASSIYALAGAYNEQFF.

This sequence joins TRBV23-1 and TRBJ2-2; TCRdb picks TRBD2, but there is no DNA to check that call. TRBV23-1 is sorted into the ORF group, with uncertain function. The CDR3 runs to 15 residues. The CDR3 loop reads CASTGSVVIPGSCFF.

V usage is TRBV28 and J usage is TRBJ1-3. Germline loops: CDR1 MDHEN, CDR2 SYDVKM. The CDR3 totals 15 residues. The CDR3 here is CASSRQVVGGNTIYF.

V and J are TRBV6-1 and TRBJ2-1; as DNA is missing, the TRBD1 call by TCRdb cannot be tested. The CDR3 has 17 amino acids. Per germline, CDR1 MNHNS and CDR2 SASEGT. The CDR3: CASSEQGVAGGWNEQFF.